This T cell receptor beta chain originates from a study of blood T cells in healthy people across ages. General study findings and limits: Long-lived donors carried more naive CD4+ cells and greater diversity than aged donors. The CMV status of each donor remained undetermined, and this could have confounded shifts in expanded clonotypes.

On this clonotype: Antigen specificity is unknown.

Looked up from germline, CDR1 is SGHTA and CDR2 is FQGNSA. The CDR3 loop spans 17 amino acids. V gave up 0 bases and J gave up 6 bases, with 15 bases separating them. Sample-barcoded 5' priming and a J-beta primer mix drove a second PCR of 7 to 11 cycles. In TCRdb, the 5' RACE reads were re-called with MiXCR into one record per CDR3 protein. There are 1,500,000 or so distinct CDR3 sequences in the sample; 42% occur only once, and just over 4% lies in the top ten. The sample comprised blood. This chain uses TRBV7-2 with TRBJ1-6; no clear D gene. This TCR was sampled from a woman younger than 35 in good health. The CDR3 bases are TGTGCCAGCAGCTTAGCAGCCTACTCTTTGAGTAATTCACCCCTCCACTTT. Translated: CASSLAAYSLSNSPLHF.